A selection of T cell receptor beta chains follows, all from one sample in a study of blood T cell repertoires in COVID-19. The assay was immunoSEQ multiplex PCR, and TCRdb's table has in-frame clones only and misses some. The sample yields about 92,000 clones, over 80% seen once. Sequenced input: peripheral blood. The source is a human donor with active COVID-19. The donor label of this sample is uncertain. The CDR3 runs from the conserved cysteine through the conserved F or W. D genes are given only for firm matches. The size of a clone is reported for some rows only, either as once, few or many, or as a class for expanded clones.

CDR3	DNA	V	D	J	size
CASSQDPGGARTEAFF	TGCGCCAGCAGCCAAGATCCCGGAGGGGCGCGCACTGAAGCTTTCTTT	TRBV4-1	-	TRBJ1-1	-
CASSRREETGNTIYF	TGTGCCAGCAGCCGAAGAGAGGAAACTGGAAACACCATATATTTT	TRBV5-4	-	TRBJ1-3	-
CASSHPQGAGSNQPQHF	TGTGCCAGCAGCCATCCCCAGGGGGCAGGGAGCAATCAGCCCCAGCATTTT	TRBV14	TRBD1	TRBJ1-5	once
CASSPRPPGLAGGASYEQYF	TGTGCCAGCAGTCCTAGACCTCCGGGACTAGCGGGGGGGGCCTCCTACGAGCAGTACTTC	TRBV4-2	TRBD2	TRBJ2-7	-
CAISGRTAQETQYF	TGTGCCATCAGTGGACGGACAGCTCAAGAGACCCAGTACTTC	TRBV10-3	-	TRBJ2-5	-
CASFRDRYTDTQYF	TGCGCCAGCTTCAGGGACAGGTACACAGATACGCAGTATTTT	TRBV5-1	TRBD1	TRBJ2-3	-
CASSLTVPDTEAFF	TGTGCCAGCAGCTTAACGGTCCCGGACACTGAAGCTTTCTTT	TRBV7-3	-	TRBJ1-1	-
CASRERGSSYNEQFF	TGTGCCAGCAGGGAGAGGGGGAGCTCCTACAATGAGCAGTTCTTC	TRBV6-6	-	TRBJ2-1	-
CASRTGRITEAFF	TGTGCCAGCAGGACAGGGCGGATCACTGAAGCTTTCTTT	TRBV28	TRBD1	TRBJ1-1	-
CASSVGRGTNEKLFF	TGTGCCAGCAGCGTAGGAAGGGGGACTAATGAAAAACTGTTTTTT	TRBV9	-	TRBJ1-4	-
CASSSEGDTQYF	TGTGCCAGCAGCTCAGAGGGAGATACGCAGTATTTT	TRBV5-4	-	TRBJ2-3	-
CASSVGLDRVHEQYF	TGTGCCAGCAGCGTAGGGTTGGACAGGGTTCACGAGCAGTACTTC	TRBV9	TRBD1	TRBJ2-7	-
CASSLKSGQNYNEQFF	TGTGCCAGCAGCTTAAAGTCGGGACAAAACTACAATGAGCAGTTCTTC	TRBV7-2	-	TRBJ2-1	-
CASSLRGYEQYF	TGTGCCAGCAGTTTACGGGGGTACGAGCAGTACTTC	TRBV28	-	TRBJ2-7	-
CASSSLGLVTDTQYF	TGTGCCAGCAGCTCCCTGGGACTAGTAACAGATACGCAGTATTTT	TRBV11-2	TRBD2	TRBJ2-3	-
CSVPTVGPQHF	TGCAGTGTCCCGACAGTGGGGCCCCAGCATTTT	TRBV20-1	-	TRBJ1-5	-
CASSLRFPEETQYF	TGTGCCAGCAGCTTACGGTTTCCGGAAGAGACCCAGTACTTC	TRBV7-2	-	TRBJ2-5	-
CASSPRMRRETQYF	TGTGCCAGCAGTCCTAGAATGCGCCGGGAGACCCAGTACTTC	TRBV27	-	TRBJ2-5	-
CASSQDDRVEDYGYTF	TGCGCCAGCAGCCAAGATGATAGGGTGGAGGACTATGGCTACACCTTC	TRBV4-1	-	TRBJ1-2	once
CASSQKGLAYEQYF	TGTGCCAGCAGCCAAAAGGGACTCGCCTACGAGCAGTACTTC	TRBV13	-	TRBJ2-7	-
CASSSLAGVNTDTQYF	TGTGCCAGCAGCTCGCTAGCGGGGGTCAACACAGATACGCAGTATTTT	TRBV2	TRBD2	TRBJ2-3	-
CASSRTPGGSGEQYF	TGTGCCAGCTCACGTACCCCAGGGGGCTCCGGCGAGCAGTACTTC	TRBV5-4	TRBD1	TRBJ2-7	-
CASSLAASSYEQYF	TGCGCCAGCAGCTTAGCTGCGAGCTCCTACGAGCAGTACTTC	TRBV4-1	-	TRBJ2-7	-
CAISGTGFYGYTF	TGTGCCATCAGCGGGACAGGGTTTTATGGCTACACCTTC	TRBV10-3	TRBD1	TRBJ1-2	-
CASSRGRGEAFF	TGTGCCAGCAGCAGGGGGCGAGGTGAAGCTTTCTTT	TRBV14	TRBD1	TRBJ1-1	-
CASSLVGSGGYTF	TGTGCCAGCAGCTTGGTAGGGAGCGGTGGCTACACCTTC	TRBV5-4	-	TRBJ1-2	-
CASSSSAAGTGPADTQYF	TGTGCCAGCAGCTCCTCCGCTGCCGGGACAGGGCCAGCAGATACGCAGTATTTT	TRBV7-9	TRBD1	TRBJ2-3	-
CASSEPGQGSDEQFF	TGCGCCAGCAGTGAGCCGGGACAGGGGAGCGATGAGCAGTTCTTC	TRBV10-1	TRBD1	TRBJ2-1	-
CASSPTGTENTEAFF	TGTGCCAGTAGTCCAACCGGGACAGAGAACACTGAAGCTTTCTTT	TRBV19	TRBD1	TRBJ1-1	-
CASSQGYRDRGYEQYF	TGTGCCAGCAGCCAAGGGTATCGGGACAGGGGGTACGAGCAGTACTTC	TRBV14	TRBD1	TRBJ2-7	-
CASSVDVSGNEKLFF	TGTGCCAGCAGCGTAGATGTGTCCGGGAACGAAAAACTGTTTTTT	TRBV9	-	TRBJ1-4	-
CASSPRQGARSTEAFF	TGTGCCAGCAGCCCTAGACAGGGGGCGCGGAGCACTGAAGCTTTCTTT	TRBV5-5	TRBD1	TRBJ1-1	once
CASSQVPGQGAYTIYF	TGTGCCAGCAGCCAAGTTCCGGGACAGGGGGCCTACACCATATATTTT	TRBV3-1/TRBV3-2	TRBD1	TRBJ1-3	-
CATGLAGLNEQFF	TGTGCCACGGGACTAGCGGGCCTCAATGAGCAGTTCTTC	TRBV2	TRBD2	TRBJ2-1	-
CASSGVSGNYGYTF	TGTGCCAGCAGTGGGGTTTCCGGGAACTATGGCTACACCTTC	TRBV2	-	TRBJ1-2	-
CASSLVAGGLTDTQYF	TGTGCCAGCAGCTTAGTAGCGGGGGGGCTTACAGATACGCAGTATTTT	TRBV7-6	TRBD2	TRBJ2-3	-
CASSPGQGGTNEKLFF	TGTGCCAGCAGCCCGGGACAGGGAGGAACTAATGAAAAACTGTTTTTT	TRBV5-4	TRBD1	TRBJ1-4	once
CASTSLGDNYGYTF	TGTGCCAGCACCAGCCTAGGGGATAACTATGGCTACACCTTC	TRBV6-5	-	TRBJ1-2	-
CSVVAGGPETQYF	TGCAGCGTTGTGGCGGGGGGGCCAGAGACCCAGTACTTC	TRBV29-1	TRBD2	TRBJ2-5	-
CASSLPASGGKETQYF	TGCGCCAGCAGCTTGCCCGCTAGCGGGGGGAAAGAGACCCAGTACTTC	TRBV5-1	TRBD2	TRBJ2-5	-
CASSFAFNTGELFF	TGTGCCAGCAGCTTTGCGTTCAACACCGGGGAGCTGTTTTTT	TRBV5-6	-	TRBJ2-2	-
CASSERGGSYEQYF	TGTGCCAGCAGCGAGCGGGGGGGCAGTTACGAGCAGTACTTC	TRBV7-2	TRBD2	TRBJ2-7	-
CASSQAKAGGTTDTQYF	TGTGCCAGCAGCCAAGCGAAGGCGGGGGGCACCACAGATACGCAGTATTTT	TRBV4-2	TRBD2	TRBJ2-3	once
CASSDSLLLGEQFF	TGTGCCAGCAGTGACTCTCTGCTACTAGGTGAGCAGTTCTTC	TRBV6-4	-	TRBJ2-1	-
CASSLTSSSTDTQYF	TGTGCCAGCAGCTTAACTAGCTCTAGCACAGATACGCAGTATTTT	TRBV27	-	TRBJ2-3	-
CASSKITGDKNIQYF	TGTGCCAGCAGCAAGATAACAGGGGACAAAAACATTCAGTACTTC	TRBV5-6	TRBD1	TRBJ2-4	-
CASSPGLFLEQETQYF	TGCGCCAGCAGCCCCGGACTCTTTTTAGAGCAAGAGACCCAGTACTTC	TRBV5-1	-	TRBJ2-5	-
CASTLEWTRRTRNSYEQYF	TGCGCCAGCACTCTCGAGTGGACACGCCGAACGAGGAACTCCTACGAGCAGTACTTC	TRBV5-1	-	TRBJ2-7	-
CASSTSGGTDTQYF	TGTGCCAGCAGTACTAGCGGGGGCACAGATACGCAGTATTTT	TRBV2	TRBD2	TRBJ2-3	-
CASRAGALSPEAFF	TGTGCCAGCAGAGCAGGGGCGCTATCTCCTGAAGCTTTCTTT	TRBV6-5	-	TRBJ1-1	-
CASSPDRGRRTGELFF	TGTGCCAGCAGCCCTGACAGGGGGCGAAGGACCGGGGAGCTGTTTTTT	TRBV7-2	TRBD1	TRBJ2-2	-
CASSSWRGGGNEKLFF	TGTGCCAGCAGCTCCTGGAGGGGAGGAGGGAATGAAAAACTGTTTTTT	TRBV5-6	-	TRBJ1-4	once
CASSMGFRRGRGTDTQYF	TGTGCCAGTAGTATGGGTTTCCGCAGGGGGCGCGGCACAGATACGCAGTATTTT	TRBV19	TRBD1	TRBJ2-3	-
CASSLAPRGQGNSPLHF	TGTGCCAGCAGCTTAGCACCGCGGGGACAGGGGAATTCACCCCTCCACTTT	TRBV7-6	TRBD1	TRBJ1-6	-
CASGRTGGETQYF	TGTGCTAGTGGTCGGACAGGCGGTGAGACCCAGTACTTC	TRBV12-5	TRBD1	TRBJ2-5	-
CASRPLSGGDNEQFF	TGTGCCAGTAGACCCCTATCGGGGGGAGACAATGAGCAGTTCTTC	TRBV19	TRBD2	TRBJ2-1	-
CASSLYGTGRPIDTQYF	TGTGCCAGCAGCTTGTACGGGACAGGTCGTCCGATTGATACGCAGTATTTT	TRBV5-4	TRBD1	TRBJ2-3	-
CASRQGSLSTEAFF	TGTGCCAGCAGACAGGGGAGCTTGAGCACTGAAGCTTTCTTT	TRBV6-5	TRBD1	TRBJ1-1	-
CASSLDLNTDTQYF	TGTGCCAGCAGCTTAGACTTGAACACAGATACGCAGTATTTT	TRBV7-3	-	TRBJ2-3	-